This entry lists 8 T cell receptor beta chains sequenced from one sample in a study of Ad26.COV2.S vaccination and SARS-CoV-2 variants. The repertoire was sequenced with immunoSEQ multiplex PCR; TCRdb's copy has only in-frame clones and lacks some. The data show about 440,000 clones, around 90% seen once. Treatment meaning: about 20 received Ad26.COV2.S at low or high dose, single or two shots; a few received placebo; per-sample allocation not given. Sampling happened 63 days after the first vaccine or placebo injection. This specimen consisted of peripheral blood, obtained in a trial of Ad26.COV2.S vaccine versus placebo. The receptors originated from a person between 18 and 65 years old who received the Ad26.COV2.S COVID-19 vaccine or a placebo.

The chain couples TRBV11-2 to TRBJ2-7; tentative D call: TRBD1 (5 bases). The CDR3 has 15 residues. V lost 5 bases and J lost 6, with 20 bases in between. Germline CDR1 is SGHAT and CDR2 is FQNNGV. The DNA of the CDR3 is TGTGCCAGCAGCCCCCCCTTTGGACAACCCACCGAGCAGTACTTC. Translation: CASSPPFGQPTEQYF. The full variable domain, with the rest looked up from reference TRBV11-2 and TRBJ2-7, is EAGVAQSPRYKIIEKRQSVAFWCNPISGHATLYWYQQILGQGPKLLIQFQNNGVVDDSQLPKDRFSAERLKGVDSTLKIQPAKLEDSAVYLCASSPPFGQPTEQYFGPGTRLTVT.

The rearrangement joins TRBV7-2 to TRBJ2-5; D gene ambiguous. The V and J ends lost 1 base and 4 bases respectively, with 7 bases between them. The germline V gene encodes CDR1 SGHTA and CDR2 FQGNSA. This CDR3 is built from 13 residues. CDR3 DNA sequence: TGTGCCAGCAGCTTAGATTCTACAGAGACCCAGTACTTC. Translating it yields CASSLDSTETQYF. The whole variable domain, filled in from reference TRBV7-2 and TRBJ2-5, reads GAGVSQSPSNKVTEKGKDVELRCDPISGHTALYWYRQSLGQGLEFLIYFQGNSAPDKSGLPSDRFSAERTGGSVSTLTIQRTQQEDSAVYLCASSLDSTETQYFGPGTRLLVL.

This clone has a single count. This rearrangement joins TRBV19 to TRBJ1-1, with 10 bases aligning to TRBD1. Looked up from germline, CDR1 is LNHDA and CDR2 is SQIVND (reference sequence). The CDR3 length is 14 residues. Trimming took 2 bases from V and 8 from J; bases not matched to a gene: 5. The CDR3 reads CASSIPGTGAEAFF. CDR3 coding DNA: TGTGCCAGTAGTATACCCGGGACAGGGGCAGAAGCTTTCTTT.

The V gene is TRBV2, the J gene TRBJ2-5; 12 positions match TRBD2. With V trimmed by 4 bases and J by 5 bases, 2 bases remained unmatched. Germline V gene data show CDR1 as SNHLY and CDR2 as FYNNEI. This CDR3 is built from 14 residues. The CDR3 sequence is CASSGLAGVETQYF. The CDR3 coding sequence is TGTGCCAGCAGTGGACTAGCGGGAGTTGAGACCCAGTACTTC.

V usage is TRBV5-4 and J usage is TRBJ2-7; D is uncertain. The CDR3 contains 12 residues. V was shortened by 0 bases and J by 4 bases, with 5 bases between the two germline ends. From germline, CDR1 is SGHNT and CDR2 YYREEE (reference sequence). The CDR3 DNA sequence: TGTGCCAGCAGCTTGGAAGGTTACGAGCAGTACTTC. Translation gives CASSLEGYEQYF.

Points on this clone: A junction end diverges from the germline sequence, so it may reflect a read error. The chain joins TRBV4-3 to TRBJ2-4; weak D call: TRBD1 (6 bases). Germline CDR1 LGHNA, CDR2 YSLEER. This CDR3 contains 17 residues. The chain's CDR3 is CTSSQEDSRGAKNIQYF. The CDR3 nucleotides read TGCACCAGCAGCCAAGAGGACAGCCGGGGAGCCAAAAACATTCAGTACTTC.

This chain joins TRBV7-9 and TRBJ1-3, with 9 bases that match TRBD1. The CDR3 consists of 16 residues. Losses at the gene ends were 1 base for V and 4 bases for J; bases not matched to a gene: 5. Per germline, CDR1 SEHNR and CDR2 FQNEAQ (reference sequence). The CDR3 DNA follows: TGTGCCAGCAGCTTAGGCCACAGGGGGCGAGGAAACACCATATATTTT. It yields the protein CASSLGHRGRGNTIYF.

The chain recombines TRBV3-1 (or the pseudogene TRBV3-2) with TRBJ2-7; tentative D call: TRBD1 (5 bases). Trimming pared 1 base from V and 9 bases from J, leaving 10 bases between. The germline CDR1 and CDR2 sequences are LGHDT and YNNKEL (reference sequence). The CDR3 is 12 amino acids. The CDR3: CASSQVREGQYF. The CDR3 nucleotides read TGTGCCAGCAGCCAAGTCAGGGAAGGGCAGTACTTC.